Shown below are 31 T cell receptor beta chains from a single sample sequenced in a study of cytotoxic CD8 clonotypes in ibrutinib-treated CLL. Clones were read by immunoSEQ multiplex PCR, and TCRdb kept only the in-frame ones, dropping some. This repertoire shows about 50,000 clones, about 72% found once; its top ten account for 43%. Specimen: PBMCs, collected after 12 months of ibrutinib treatment. All receptors come from a human donor with chronic lymphocytic leukemia.

This chain uses TRBV5-4 with TRBJ1-2, with D possibly matching TRBD1 (5 bases). Deletions cut 7 bases from V and 4 bases from J, with 14 bases between. Germline lookup yields CDR1 SGHNT and CDR2 YYREEE (reference sequence). This CDR3 region has 13 residues. The CDR3 region has the DNA TGTGCCAGCGGGAATCAGGGATTCTATGGCTACACCTTC. Its protein is CASGNQGFYGYTF.

This clone was seen only a few times. The chain joins TRBV5-1 to TRBJ2-1; D is undetermined. The germline gives CDR1 SGHRS, CDR2 YFSETQ. There are 11 residues in the CDR3. V lost 4 bases and J 11 bases, leaving 10 bases between the germline ends. The DNA of the CDR3 is TGCGCCAGCAGCGGGTGGGAAAAGCAGTTCTTC. This encodes CASSGWEKQFF.

Regarding this clone: At one end, the junction sequence differs from germline, possibly due to a read error. The V and J genes are TRBV11-3 and TRBJ2-4, with 7 bases fitting TRBD2. The CDR3 totals 13 residues. Looked up from germline, CDR1 is SGHNT and CDR2 is YENEEA. CDR3 sequence: CASTLGGRERRNF. Here the CDR3 DNA reads TGTGCCAGCACTCTTGGGGGGAGGGAGCGCAGGAACTTC.

The CDR3, as DNA: TGTGCCAGCAGTGACCAAGGGGATGAGCAGTTCTTC. Translation: CASSDQGDEQFF. V is TRBV6-1 and J is TRBJ2-1; weak D call: TRBD1 (5 bases). Trimming stripped 3 bases from V and 8 bases from J, with 8 bases between. The CDR3 contains 12 residues. Per germline, CDR1 MNHNS and CDR2 SASEGT.

V usage is TRBV13 and J usage is TRBJ2-1; no reliable D call. V lost 4 bases and J 6 bases, leaving 7 bases between the germline ends. The CDR3 totals 12 residues. The germline V gene encodes CDR1 PRHDT and CDR2 FYEKMQ (reference sequence). CDR3 residues: CASSSYGNEQFF. CDR3 in DNA: TGTGCCAGCAGCTCCTACGGCAATGAGCAGTTCTTC.

The rearrangement joins TRBV13 to TRBJ2-1; D is ambiguous. The CDR3 extends over 12 amino acids. Deletions cut 5 bases from V and 6 bases from J, with 8 bases between. Germline assignment: CDR1 PRHDT and CDR2 FYEKMQ (reference sequence). CDR3 nucleotide sequence: TGTGCCAGCAGCCAGACCAGCAATGAGCAGTTCTTC. It codes for CASSQTSNEQFF.

The chain recombines TRBV19 with TRBJ2-4; 9 positions match TRBD1. Germline V gene lookup returns CDR1 LNHDA and CDR2 SQIVND (reference sequence). V lost 4 bases and J lost 1; bases outside the gene matches: 17. The CDR3 loop spans 20 amino acids. The CDR3 nucleotides are TGTGCCAGTAGTACCGCCGGGACAGGGCTCCTACCTTCCGCCAAAAACATTCAGTACTTC. It encodes CASSTAGTGLLPSAKNIQYF.

This chain joins TRBV5-1 and TRBJ2-5; D perhaps matches TRBD1 (6 bases). Germline loops: CDR1 SGHRS, CDR2 YFSETQ. The V end lost 4 bases, the J end lost 5 bases, and 9 bases lay between the germline ends. The CDR3 runs 12 residues. Written as DNA, the CDR3 is TGCGCCAGCAGCATCAGGGGTGAGACCCAGTACTTC. Residues: CASSIRGETQYF.

V usage is TRBV2 and J usage is TRBJ2-7, with TRBD2 matching 7 bases. Germline V gene data show CDR1 as SNHLY and CDR2 as FYNNEI. CDR3 size: 12 residues. With V trimmed by 6 bases and J by 3 bases, 2 bases remained unmatched. The CDR3 protein is CASRIAGYEQYF. CDR3 DNA sequence: TGTGCCAGCAGGATAGCGGGCTACGAGCAGTACTTC.

The sample holds one count of this clone. This sequence joins TRBV7-3 and TRBJ2-1; D remains unclear. The CDR3 is 13 amino acids. Germline V gene lookup returns CDR1 SGHTA and CDR2 FQGTGA. Deletions cut 0 bases from V and 4 bases from J, with 4 bases between. The CDR3: CASSLTGYNEQFF. The CDR3 nucleotides read TGTGCCAGCAGCTTAACGGGGTACAATGAGCAGTTCTTC.

The rearrangement joins TRBV5-1 to TRBJ1-1; a weak D match, TRBD1 (5 bases). The germline V and J ends were trimmed by 4 bases and 5 bases, with 18 bases remaining between them. This CDR3 comprises 15 residues. Looked up from germline, CDR1 is SGHRS and CDR2 is YFSETQ. In nucleotides, the CDR3 is TGCGCCAGCAGCCCCGGGGCAGGGTCGGTTACTGAAGCTTTCTTT. The encoded protein is CASSPGAGSVTEAFF.

The gene calls are TRBV7-2 and TRBJ2-7; weak D call: TRBD2 (6 bases). Trimming left V 1 base short and J 3 bases short, with 25 bases between. CDR1 and CDR2 from the germline V gene are SGHTA and FQGNSA. The CDR3 is 19 residues long. The CDR3 nucleotides read TGTGCCAGCAGCTTAGGATTAAGGTTTGGGGACTCGGGATTCTACGAGCAGTACTTC. It encodes CASSLGLRFGDSGFYEQYF.

This clone occurred a few times. This chain links TRBV7-9 with TRBJ2-5; D is possibly TRBD2 (5 bases). Trimming removed 3 bases from V and 7 bases from J, with 12 bases in between. The CDR3 consists of 13 residues. From germline, CDR1 is SEHNR and CDR2 FQNEAQ (reference sequence). The CDR3 DNA follows: TGTGCCAGCAGCTTGGCGGAGGACGGGACCCAGTACTTC. Its protein product is CASSLAEDGTQYF.

CDR3 nucleotide sequence: TGTGCCAGTAGTGGCAGGACGAACACCGGGGAGCTGTTTTTT. It codes for CASSGRTNTGELFF. The V and J genes are TRBV19 and TRBJ2-2; D not certain. Per the germline V gene, CDR1 is LNHDA and CDR2 is SQIVND (reference sequence). CDR3 length: 14 residues. Trimming pared 5 bases from V and 0 bases from J, leaving 7 bases between.

The chain uses TRBV5-4 and TRBJ2-1; 8 bases are shared with TRBD2. V was clipped by 2 bases and J by 5 bases; unmatched bases: 6. Germline values: CDR1 SGHNT, CDR2 YYREEE (reference sequence). The CDR3 is made up of 15 amino acids. In DNA form, the CDR3 reads TGTGCCAGCAGCTTAGCGGTAGCGGGGAACAATGAGCAGTTCTTC. Residues: CASSLAVAGNNEQFF.

This clone was detected only once. The chain joins TRBV10-2 to TRBJ2-1; 8 bases match TRBD2. V gave up 3 bases and J gave up 7 bases; unmatched junction bases: 8. The V gene's germline CDR1 is WSHSY and CDR2 SAAADI. There are 15 residues in the CDR3. The chain's CDR3 is CASSEWSGRSNEQFF. The CDR3 nucleotides are TGCGCCAGCAGTGAATGGAGCGGGAGAAGTAATGAGCAGTTCTTC.

The chain recombines TRBV5-6 with TRBJ2-7; TRBD2 aligns across 12 bases. This CDR3 spans 15 amino acids. Germline lookup yields CDR1 SGHDT and CDR2 YYEEEE. V lost 4 bases to trimming and J lost 3 bases; unmatched junction nucleotides: 5. The CDR3 here is CASSAATSGSYEQYF. The CDR3 nucleotides are TGTGCCAGCAGCGCGGCGACTAGCGGGAGCTACGAGCAGTACTTC.

This chain joins TRBV5-4 and TRBJ2-7; D remains unclear. V was shortened by 4 bases and J by 7 bases, with 24 bases between the two germline ends. Germline-derived CDR1 and CDR2 are SGHNT and YYREEE (reference sequence). This CDR3 is built from 16 residues. Here the CDR3 DNA reads TGTGCCAGCAGCCCGGCCCCAAGGCCCGGCGCGAGGGAGCAGTACTTC. Translation: CASSPAPRPGAREQYF.

V gene TRBV5-1 combines with J gene TRBJ2-2; 8 nucleotides agree with TRBD2. V shed 0 bases and J 4 bases; nucleotides not matched to a gene: 8. The CDR3 runs to 17 residues. Germline V CDR1 and CDR2: SGHRS, YFSETQ. The CDR3 sequence is CASSLAGTSGPTGELFF. In DNA form, the CDR3 reads TGCGCCAGCAGCTTGGCCGGCACTAGCGGACCCACCGGGGAGCTGTTTTTT.

The chain combines TRBV2 with TRBJ1-2; tentatively, D is TRBD1 (5 bases). Germline V gene sequence: CDR1 SNHLY, CDR2 FYNNEI. This CDR3 region has 12 residues. V lost 7 bases and J lost 4, with 10 bases in between. CDR3 protein: CASTRTFYGYTF. The CDR3 nucleotides read TGTGCCAGCACCAGGACATTCTATGGCTACACCTTC.

This clone was seen at least ten times. The chain uses TRBV2 and TRBJ1-5, with 7 bases fitting TRBD1. CDR1 is SNHLY and CDR2 is FYNNEI in the germline V gene. The V and J ends lost 6 bases and 6 bases, in that order; junction bases with no gene match: 8. CDR3 length equals 14 residues. DNA for the CDR3: TGTGCCAGCAGAGCTTTGACAGGGATTCAGCCCCAGCATTTT. Translation gives CASRALTGIQPQHF.

The genes are TRBV9 and TRBJ1-4; D remains unclear. Germline CDR1 is SGDLS and CDR2 is YYNGEE. The ends were cut back, 0 bases at V and 2 bases at J, with 11 bases in the middle. This CDR3 has 16 residues. The CDR3, as DNA: TGTGCCAGCAGCGTAGGTACGGGCACCACTAATGAAAAACTGTTTTTT. Translating it yields CASSVGTGTTNEKLFF.

This rearrangement joins TRBV7-2 to TRBJ1-2; D not certain. The CDR3 spans 15 residues. The V gene's germline CDR1 is SGHTA and CDR2 FQGNSA. V dropped 1 base and J dropped 7 bases, with 16 bases sitting between them. The CDR3 here is CASSLGIEGLFGYTF. The CDR3 bases are TGTGCCAGCAGCTTAGGCATTGAGGGCTTGTTTGGCTACACCTTC.

The chain uses TRBV4-2 and TRBJ2-1; TRBD2 matches 11 bases. V shed 4 bases, J shed 13 bases, and the junction held 9 bases outside the gene matches. The CDR3 is made up of 14 amino acids. From germline, CDR1 is LGHNA and CDR2 YNFKEQ. CDR3 in DNA: TGTGCCAGCAGCCCCGGGGGGACTAGCGGTAAACAGTTCTTC. The encoded protein is CASSPGGTSGKQFF.

As concerns this clone: Germline and junction disagree at one end, which may indicate a read error. The chain joins TRBV7-6 to TRBJ1-1; unclear D gene. This CDR3 has 13 residues. CDR1 is SGHVS and CDR2 is FNYEAQ in the germline V gene. Here the CDR3 reads CASSPMRNTEAFF. CDR3 in DNA: TGCGCCAGCAGCCCCATGAGGAACACTGAAGCTTTCTTT. The full variable domain, in which reference TRBV7-6 and TRBJ1-1 provide the parts outside the CDR3, is GAGVSQSPRYKVTKRGQDVALRCDPISGHVSLYWYRQALGQGPEFLTYFNYEAQQDKSGLPNDRFSAERPEGSISTLTIQRTEQRDSAMYRCASSPMRNTEAFFGQGTRLTVV.

This clone was detected only a few times. The chain couples TRBV5-4 to TRBJ2-5; 7 nucleotides agree with TRBD1. The CDR3 sequence is 15 residues long. Germline V lookup: CDR1 SGHNT, CDR2 YYREEE (reference sequence). V shed 4 bases, J shed 5 bases, and the junction held 11 bases outside the gene matches. The CDR3 coding sequence is TGTGCCAGCAGCCCTGGGACAGCGAGGGAGGAGACCCAGTACTTC. The encoded protein is CASSPGTAREETQYF.

V usage is TRBV27 and J usage is TRBJ2-7, with 7 bases identical to TRBD1. J was trimmed by 3 bases and V by 3 bases; bases with no gene match: 5. Germline-derived CDR1 and CDR2 are MNHEY and SMNVEV (reference sequence). The CDR3 has 14 residues. This CDR3 reads CASSFGQGDYEQYF. The CDR3 region has the DNA TGTGCCAGCAGTTTTGGGCAGGGGGACTACGAGCAGTACTTC.

This clone has more than one count but fewer than ten. This chain links TRBV6-1 with TRBJ1-2; D uncertain. The germline V gene has CDR1 MNHNS and CDR2 SASEGT. The CDR3 consists of 12 residues. Trimming took off 3 bases at V and 5 bases at J, with 7 bases between the two ends. The CDR3 reads CASSDNLYGYTF. The DNA for the CDR3 is TGTGCCAGCAGTGACAACCTTTATGGCTACACCTTC.

This clone has just a few counts. This rearrangement joins TRBV27 to TRBJ1-5, with D unresolved. This CDR3 has 14 amino acids. The ends were cut back, 8 bases at V and 1 base at J, with 12 bases in the middle. CDR1 is MNHEY, CDR2 SMNVEV, per germline (reference sequence). The CDR3 reads CASGEGRSNQPQHF. The DNA of the CDR3 is TGTGCCAGCGGGGAAGGTCGCAGCAATCAGCCCCAGCATTTT.

CDR3 sequence reads: CASGRGAAILLQETQYF. The CDR3 bases are TGTGCCAGCGGACGGGGGGCCGCGATACTACTACAAGAGACCCAGTACTTC. The chain uses TRBV2 and TRBJ2-5, with TRBD2 as a possible D gene (7 bases). V lost 8 bases and J 2 bases, leaving 24 bases between the germline ends. CDR1 is SNHLY and CDR2 is FYNNEI in the germline V gene. The CDR3 contains 17 residues.

As DNA, the CDR3 is TGTGCCACCCCAATTGGGGGGAGGGACACTGAAGCTTTCTTT. This gives the protein CATPIGGRDTEAFF. V is TRBV28 and J is TRBJ1-1; D perhaps matches TRBD1 (5 bases). Trimming took 10 bases from V and 3 from J, leaving 18 bases between them. Germline V gene lookup returns CDR1 MDHEN and CDR2 SYDVKM. The CDR3 extends over 14 amino acids.